These T cell receptor beta chains were read from a single sample in a study of blood T cell repertoires in COVID-19. Sequencing used immunoSEQ multiplex PCR; TCRdb keeps in-frame clones, though not all of them. The sample lists some 130,000 clones; about four fifths were seen once. The sequencing input was peripheral blood. Receptors originate from a man aged 35-49 years with active or convalescent COVID-19. The CDR3 runs from the conserved cysteine through the conserved F or W.

CDR3,J,V
CSVLQATNTGELFF,TRBJ2-2,TRBV29-1
CASSLRTGTSNQPQHF,TRBJ1-5,TRBV27
CASSPTSPRTDTQYF,TRBJ2-3,TRBV19
CASSYSAVPSGYTF,TRBJ1-2,TRBV6-2/TRBV6-3
CASSHRQASYGYTF,TRBJ1-2,TRBV11-2
CAASDSLNSPLHF,TRBJ1-6,TRBV19
CASSATGQWDEQYF,TRBJ2-7,TRBV9
CASRNRMGQGETQYF,TRBJ2-5,TRBV7-9
CASSLGGSVTEAFF,TRBJ1-1,TRBV5-5
CASSYETGWETQYF,TRBJ2-5,TRBV6-5
CASSLSPLTGTYEQYF,TRBJ2-7,TRBV27
CSAHGNTEAFF,TRBJ1-1,TRBV29-1
CASSQDEDTVVYNEQFF,TRBJ2-1,TRBV4-3
CASSYDGAVASTQYF,TRBJ2-3,TRBV6-6
CASSLARTGNTEAFF,TRBJ1-1,TRBV5-1
CASSLATTGVNTGELFF,TRBJ2-2,TRBV6-6
CASSLQTSGGANEQFF,TRBJ2-1,TRBV7-9
CASSRGVGNSEAFF,TRBJ1-1,TRBV6-5
CASSHRWPETGELFF,TRBJ2-2,TRBV6-5
CASSQDIGGDGPQHF,TRBJ1-5,TRBV4-3
CASQPSPGIAGEDTQYF,TRBJ2-3,TRBV27
CASSLGQGNQPQHF,TRBJ1-5,TRBV19
CASRGEGYNEQFF,TRBJ2-1,TRBV5-1
CASSIALAGSYEQFF,TRBJ2-1,TRBV19
CASRYLTGRGNEQFF,TRBJ2-1,TRBV19
CASSIGGRANEQYF,TRBJ2-7,TRBV19
CASSSHRDTEAFF,TRBJ1-1,TRBV6-5
CASSYLGTFYGYTF,TRBJ1-2,TRBV6-5
CASKQQGYNSPLHF,TRBJ1-6,TRBV6-5
CASSGQKNSYEQYF,TRBJ2-7,TRBV2
CASRLRAANTEAFF,TRBJ1-1,TRBV25-1
CASSKDREYYEQYF,TRBJ2-7,TRBV6-5
CASRVNGLRDSYNEQFF,TRBJ2-1,TRBV19
CASSQGQPGNTIYF,TRBJ1-3,TRBV3-1/TRBV3-2
CASSEQGRAEAFF,TRBJ1-1,TRBV6-2/TRBV6-3
CASSHNNSPLHF,TRBJ1-6,TRBV7-9
CASSIDRSGLASAQYF,TRBJ2-3,TRBV19
CASSLGRGVGYTF,TRBJ1-2,TRBV12-3/TRBV12-4
CASSTTGWGNEQFF,TRBJ2-1,TRBV6-5
CASSPSTDTQYF,TRBJ2-3,TRBV12-3/TRBV12-4